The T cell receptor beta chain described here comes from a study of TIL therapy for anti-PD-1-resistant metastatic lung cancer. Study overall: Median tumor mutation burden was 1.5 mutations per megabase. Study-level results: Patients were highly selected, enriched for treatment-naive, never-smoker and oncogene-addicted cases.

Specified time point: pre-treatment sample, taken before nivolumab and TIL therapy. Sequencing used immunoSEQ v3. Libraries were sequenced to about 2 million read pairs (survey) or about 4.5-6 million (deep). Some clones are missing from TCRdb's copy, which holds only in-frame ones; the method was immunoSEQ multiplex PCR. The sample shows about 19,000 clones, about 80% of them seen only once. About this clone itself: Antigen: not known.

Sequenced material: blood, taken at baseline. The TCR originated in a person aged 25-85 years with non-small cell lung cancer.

CDR3 region: CSAKGPSSYEQYF. DNA for the CDR3: TGCAGCGCGAAGGGGCCGAGCTCCTACGAGCAGTACTTC. This chain connects TRBV29-1 to TRBJ2-7, with D maybe TRBD1 (5 bases). The germline CDR1 and CDR2 sequences are SQVTM and ANQGSEA. The CDR3 extends over 13 amino acids. The V end was cut by 7 bases, the J end by 0 bases, with 13 bases between.